This T cell receptor (beta chain) was identified in a study of tumor T cells in aggressive B-cell lymphoma. TCRdb's copy holds only in-frame clones and misses some; the assay was immunoSEQ multiplex PCR. The sample has thousands of clones; around 77% are singletons. The germline CDR1 and CDR2 sequences are MGHRA and YSYEKL. J was trimmed by 5 bases and V by 6 bases; bases with no gene match: 9. The length of the CDR3 is 15 residues. The J gene is TRBJ2-5, the V gene TRBV4-1; the match to TRBD2 covers 10 bases. This clonotype originated in an adult with diffuse large B cell lymphoma. The specimen sequenced was tumor tissue. CDR3 region: CASRPLAGAGETQYF. The DNA of the CDR3 is TGCGCCAGCAGACCGCTAGCGGGGGCCGGGGAGACCCAGTACTTC.